This is a list of T cell receptor beta chains from one sample in a study of blood T cell repertoires in COVID-19. Produced via immunoSEQ multiplex PCR; TCRdb's table is partial and in-frame only. This sample carries some 140,000 clones, just under 85% of them seen once, and the ten largest clones take around 8.4%. Input material: PBMCs or T cells enriched from blood (not recorded which). The source is a man aged 50-59 years who had recovered from COVID-19. The CDR3 runs from the conserved cysteine through the conserved F or W. A D gene is named only where the DNA matches it firmly. Where a row states a size, it is once, few, many or the class of an expanded clone; other rows omit it.

V gene: TRBV29-1; J gene: TRBJ2-7; clone size: once; D gene: TRBD1; CDR3 length: 14; CDR3 DNA: TGCAGCGTCAACGGACAGGGCAGCTCCTACGAGCAGTACTTC; CDR3 protein: CSVNGQGSSYEQYF
V gene: TRBV5-1; J gene: TRBJ2-7; clone size: few; D gene: TRBD1; CDR3 length: 14; CDR3 DNA: TGCGCCAGCAGCCTCCAGACAGGGGGAGGCGAGCAGTACTTC; CDR3 protein: CASSLQTGGGEQYF
V gene: TRBV2; J gene: TRBJ2-1; clone size: .; D gene: .; CDR3 length: 15; CDR3 DNA: TGTGCCAGCAGTTACGGAGCAAGACTTCCCAATGAGCAGTTCTTC; CDR3 protein: CASSYGARLPNEQFF
V gene: TRBV9; J gene: TRBJ2-3; clone size: .; D gene: TRBD2; CDR3 length: 15; CDR3 DNA: TGTGCCAGCAGCGAGGGACTAGCAAGCACAGATACGCAGTATTTT; CDR3 protein: CASSEGLASTDTQYF
V gene: TRBV9; J gene: TRBJ2-3; clone size: .; D gene: .; CDR3 length: 13; CDR3 DNA: TGTGCCAGCAGCCCGAGACTAGCAGATACGCAGTATTTT; CDR3 protein: CASSPRLADTQYF
V gene: TRBV4-3; J gene: TRBJ2-1; clone size: once; D gene: TRBD1; CDR3 length: 17; CDR3 DNA: TGCGCCAGCAGCCGTGGACAGGGTAGGCCTTCAATCGATGAGCAGTTCTTC; CDR3 protein: CASSRGQGRPSIDEQFF
V gene: TRBV18; J gene: TRBJ1-4; clone size: .; D gene: .; CDR3 length: 13; CDR3 DNA: TGTGCCAGCTCACCAACCGAAGAGGTCAGCGTAGTTTTT; CDR3 protein: CASSPTEEVSVVF
V gene: TRBV7-2; J gene: TRBJ1-3; clone size: .; D gene: .; CDR3 length: 17; CDR3 DNA: TGTGCCAGCAGCTTAGCAGACGGCAGGGCAGTTGGAAACACCATATATTTT; CDR3 protein: CASSLADGRAVGNTIYF
V gene: TRBV6-5; J gene: TRBJ2-3; clone size: few; D gene: .; CDR3 length: 14; CDR3 DNA: TGTGCCAGCAGTTACTATGGCCAAGCAGATACGCAGTATTTT; CDR3 protein: CASSYYGQADTQYF
V gene: TRBV20-1; J gene: TRBJ2-5; clone size: .; D gene: TRBD2; CDR3 length: 15; CDR3 DNA: TGCAGTGCTAGTGAGGCTAGCGGGGGGGCTTGGACCCAGTACTTC; CDR3 protein: CSASEASGGAWTQYF
V gene: TRBV7-9; J gene: TRBJ2-3; clone size: .; D gene: TRBD1; CDR3 length: 15; CDR3 DNA: TGTGCCAGCAGCCCCCGACAGGGGGCCGTAGATACGCAGTATTTT; CDR3 protein: CASSPRQGAVDTQYF
V gene: TRBV29-1; J gene: TRBJ1-3; clone size: .; D gene: TRBD1; CDR3 length: 14; CDR3 DNA: TGCAGCGTGGACACAGGGGGGAGTGGCAACACCATATATTTT; CDR3 protein: CSVDTGGSGNTIYF
V gene: TRBV5-1; J gene: TRBJ2-3; clone size: few; D gene: TRBD1; CDR3 length: 16; CDR3 DNA: TGCGCCAGCAGTTCACAGGGGGCGGAGGGCACAGATACGCAGTATTTT; CDR3 protein: CASSSQGAEGTDTQYF
V gene: TRBV19; J gene: TRBJ2-7; clone size: .; D gene: TRBD2; CDR3 length: 15; CDR3 DNA: TGTGCCAGTAGTCCAAAGATGGGGGGGGTCTACGAGCAGTACTTC; CDR3 protein: CASSPKMGGVYEQYF
V gene: TRBV9; J gene: TRBJ1-2; clone size: .; D gene: .; CDR3 length: 17; CDR3 DNA: TGTGCCAGCAGCGTAGATGTGGGGACAAAATCTCCCTATGGCTACACCTTC; CDR3 protein: CASSVDVGTKSPYGYTF
V gene: TRBV5-6; J gene: TRBJ1-2; clone size: few; D gene: TRBD1; CDR3 length: 16; CDR3 DNA: TGTGCCAGCAGCTCGGGACAGGGGGATCCTAACTATGGCTACACCTTC; CDR3 protein: CASSSGQGDPNYGYTF
V gene: TRBV5-6; J gene: TRBJ1-1; clone size: .; D gene: .; CDR3 length: 13; CDR3 DNA: TGTGCCAGCAGCTCGGTTTACAACACTGAAGCTTTCTTT; CDR3 protein: CASSSVYNTEAFF
V gene: TRBV7-9; J gene: TRBJ1-5; clone size: .; D gene: .; CDR3 length: 15; CDR3 DNA: TGTGCCAGCAGCTCTACGGCGGGAAGCAATCAGCCCCAGCATTTT; CDR3 protein: CASSSTAGSNQPQHF
V gene: TRBV18; J gene: TRBJ1-2; clone size: .; D gene: TRBD1; CDR3 length: 15; CDR3 DNA: TGTGCCAGCTCACTACAGGGGGCGCTGAACTATGGCTACACCTTC; CDR3 protein: CASSLQGALNYGYTF
V gene: TRBV5-1; J gene: TRBJ1-1; clone size: .; D gene: .; CDR3 length: 15; CDR3 DNA: TGCGCCAGCAGCTTCGTTACAGGGATGAACACTGAAGCTTTCTTT; CDR3 protein: CASSFVTGMNTEAFF
V gene: TRBV11-2; J gene: TRBJ2-3; clone size: .; D gene: TRBD1; CDR3 length: 18; CDR3 DNA: TGTGCCAGCAGCTTAAGGGTAGTCGGGACAGGGGAAACAGATACGCAGTATTTT; CDR3 protein: CASSLRVVGTGETDTQYF
V gene: TRBV12-5; J gene: TRBJ1-2; clone size: .; D gene: .; CDR3 length: 12; CDR3 DNA: TGTGCTAGTGGTTTGGTAGGGGGTGGCTACACCTTC; CDR3 protein: CASGLVGGGYTF
V gene: TRBV24-1; J gene: TRBJ2-1; clone size: once; D gene: .; CDR3 length: 12; CDR3 DNA: TGTGCCACCAGCGCGATAGACAATGAGCAGTTCTTC; CDR3 protein: CATSAIDNEQFF
V gene: TRBV11-2; J gene: TRBJ2-1; clone size: .; D gene: .; CDR3 length: 13; CDR3 DNA: TGTGCCAGCAGCTTCTCACTAATCAATGAGCAGTTCTTC; CDR3 protein: CASSFSLINEQFF
V gene: TRBV7-2; J gene: TRBJ1-2; clone size: .; D gene: .; CDR3 length: 15; CDR3 DNA: TGTGCCAGCAGCTTAGTATTTTCAGGAAACTATGGCTACACCTTC; CDR3 protein: CASSLVFSGNYGYTF
V gene: TRBV12-3/TRBV12-4; J gene: TRBJ1-2; clone size: .; D gene: .; CDR3 length: 12; CDR3 DNA: TGTGCCAGCAGTTCGGTCCTGGGCGGCTACACCTTC; CDR3 protein: CASSSVLGGYTF
V gene: TRBV28; J gene: TRBJ1-4; clone size: many; D gene: TRBD1; CDR3 length: 15; CDR3 DNA: TGTGCCAGCAGTTTATGGACAGGGAGTAATGAAAAACTGTTTTTT; CDR3 protein: CASSLWTGSNEKLFF
V gene: TRBV11-2; J gene: TRBJ2-5; clone size: .; D gene: TRBD1; CDR3 length: 17; CDR3 DNA: TGTGCCAGCAGCTTGGGCGGTCGGCAGGGGGCCGGGGAGACCCAGTACTTC; CDR3 protein: CASSLGGRQGAGETQYF
V gene: TRBV28; J gene: TRBJ1-1; clone size: .; D gene: .; CDR3 length: 17; CDR3 DNA: TGTGCCAGCAGTCCGCAGTGGGGGGGCTGGCTTGACACTGAAGCTTTCTTT; CDR3 protein: CASSPQWGGWLDTEAFF
V gene: TRBV27; J gene: TRBJ1-4; clone size: .; D gene: .; CDR3 length: 14; CDR3 DNA: TGTGCCAGCAGTTTACCCAGGGTTGATGAAAAACTGTTTTTT; CDR3 protein: CASSLPRVDEKLFF
V gene: TRBV29-1; J gene: TRBJ2-4; clone size: .; D gene: TRBD1; CDR3 length: 13; CDR3 DNA: TGCAGCGTCTCAGGGGGAAGCAAAAACATTCAGTACTTC; CDR3 protein: CSVSGGSKNIQYF
V gene: TRBV5-1; J gene: TRBJ1-1; clone size: .; D gene: TRBD1; CDR3 length: 14; CDR3 DNA: TGCGCCAGCAGCGAGAACAGGGGCTACACTGAAGCTTTCTTT; CDR3 protein: CASSENRGYTEAFF
V gene: TRBV7-2; J gene: TRBJ2-3; clone size: .; D gene: TRBD2; CDR3 length: 17; CDR3 DNA: TGTGCCAGCAGCTTTCAAGCGGGGGCATCTAGCACAGATACGCAGTATTTT; CDR3 protein: CASSFQAGASSTDTQYF
V gene: TRBV7-2; J gene: TRBJ1-2; clone size: .; D gene: .; CDR3 length: 13; CDR3 DNA: TGTGCCAGCACCCTCCAGATCGCCTATGGCTACACCTTC; CDR3 protein: CASTLQIAYGYTF
V gene: TRBV28; J gene: TRBJ1-1; clone size: .; D gene: TRBD1; CDR3 length: 14; CDR3 DNA: TGTGCCAGCAGAGGGGGCCCATTGAACACTGAAGCTTTCTTT; CDR3 protein: CASRGGPLNTEAFF
V gene: TRBV6-2/TRBV6-3; J gene: TRBJ2-7; clone size: .; D gene: .; CDR3 length: 15; CDR3 DNA: TGTGCCAGCAGTTGGTCCGTGGGCCCTCTCTACGAGCAGTACTTC; CDR3 protein: CASSWSVGPLYEQYF
V gene: TRBV5-1; J gene: TRBJ1-1; clone size: once; D gene: TRBD1; CDR3 length: 14; CDR3 DNA: TGCGCCAGCAGGGTGGGGACAGGGGGCACTGAAGCTTTCTTT; CDR3 protein: CASRVGTGGTEAFF
V gene: TRBV9; J gene: TRBJ1-1; clone size: .; D gene: TRBD1; CDR3 length: 19; CDR3 DNA: TGTGCCAGCAGCGTAGCTCACGGACAGGGCTATCATGGGAACACTGAAGCTTTCTTT; CDR3 protein: CASSVAHGQGYHGNTEAFF